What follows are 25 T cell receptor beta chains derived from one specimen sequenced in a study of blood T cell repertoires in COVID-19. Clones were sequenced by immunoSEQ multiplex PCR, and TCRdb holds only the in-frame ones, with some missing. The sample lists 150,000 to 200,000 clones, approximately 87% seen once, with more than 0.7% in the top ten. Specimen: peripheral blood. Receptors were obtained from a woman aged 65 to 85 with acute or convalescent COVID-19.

The CDR3 sequence: CASSGGQGNTIYF. CDR3 nucleotides: TGTGCCAGCAGCGGGGGACAGGGGAACACCATATATTTT. J is TRBJ1-3 and V is TRBV5-8; 10 bases match TRBD1. Germline-derived CDR1 and CDR2 are SGHTS and YDEGEE. The length of the CDR3 is 13 residues. V dropped 4 bases and J dropped 7; count of bases not matched to a gene: 2.

The CDR3 sequence: CASSRTSGAYEQYF. The CDR3 DNA reads as TGTGCCAGCAGTCGAACTAGCGGGGCCTACGAGCAGTACTTC. This chain joins TRBV6-6 and TRBJ2-7, with 10 positions matching TRBD2. Germline loops: CDR1 MNHNY, CDR2 SVGAGI (reference sequence). CDR3 size: 14 residues. Germline trimming cut 5 bases from V and 2 bases from J; bases unmatched to any gene: 3.

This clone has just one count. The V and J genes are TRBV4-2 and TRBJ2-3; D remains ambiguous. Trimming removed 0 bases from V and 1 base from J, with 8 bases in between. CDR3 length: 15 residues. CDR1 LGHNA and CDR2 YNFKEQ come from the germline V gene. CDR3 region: CASSQEWQGTDTQYF. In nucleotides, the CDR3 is TGTGCCAGCAGCCAAGAATGGCAGGGCACAGATACGCAGTATTTT.

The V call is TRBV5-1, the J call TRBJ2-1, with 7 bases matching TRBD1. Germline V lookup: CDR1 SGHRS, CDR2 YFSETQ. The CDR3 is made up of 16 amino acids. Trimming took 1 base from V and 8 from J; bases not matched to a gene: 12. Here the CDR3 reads CASSLWAFTGEDEQFF. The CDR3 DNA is TGCGCCAGCAGCTTGTGGGCGTTTACAGGGGAAGATGAGCAGTTCTTC.

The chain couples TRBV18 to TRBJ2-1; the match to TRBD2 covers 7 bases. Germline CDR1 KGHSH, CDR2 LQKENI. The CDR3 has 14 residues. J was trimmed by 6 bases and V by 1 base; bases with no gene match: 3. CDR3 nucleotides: TGTGCCAGCTCACCACTGGCGGGAGCCAATGAGCAGTTCTTC. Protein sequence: CASSPLAGANEQFF.

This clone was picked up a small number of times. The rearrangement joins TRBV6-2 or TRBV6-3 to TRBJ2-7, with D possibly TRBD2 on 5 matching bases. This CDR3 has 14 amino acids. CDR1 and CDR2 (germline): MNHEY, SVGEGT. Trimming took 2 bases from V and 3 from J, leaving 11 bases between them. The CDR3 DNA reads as TGTGCCAGCAGTTACGCGGGCAGCCTCTACGAGCAGTACTTC. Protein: CASSYAGSLYEQYF.

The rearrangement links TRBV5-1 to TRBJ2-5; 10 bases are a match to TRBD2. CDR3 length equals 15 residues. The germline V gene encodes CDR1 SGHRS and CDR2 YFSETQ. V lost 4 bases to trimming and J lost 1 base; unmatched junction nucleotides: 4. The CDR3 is CASSLLAGPQETQYF. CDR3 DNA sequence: TGCGCCAGCAGCCTACTAGCGGGGCCCCAAGAGACCCAGTACTTC.

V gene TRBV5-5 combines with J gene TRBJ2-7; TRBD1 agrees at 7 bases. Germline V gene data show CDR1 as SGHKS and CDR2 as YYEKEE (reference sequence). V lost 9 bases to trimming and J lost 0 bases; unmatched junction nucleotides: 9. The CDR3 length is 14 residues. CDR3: CANGRDSFSYEQYF. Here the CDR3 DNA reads TGTGCCAACGGCCGGGACAGCTTCTCCTACGAGCAGTACTTC.

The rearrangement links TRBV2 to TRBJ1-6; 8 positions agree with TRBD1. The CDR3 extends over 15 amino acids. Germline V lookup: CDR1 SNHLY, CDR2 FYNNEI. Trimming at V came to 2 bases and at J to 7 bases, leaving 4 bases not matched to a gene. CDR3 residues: CASSESTGGNSPLHF. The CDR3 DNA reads TGTGCCAGCAGTGAATCCACAGGGGGGAATTCACCCCTCCACTTT.

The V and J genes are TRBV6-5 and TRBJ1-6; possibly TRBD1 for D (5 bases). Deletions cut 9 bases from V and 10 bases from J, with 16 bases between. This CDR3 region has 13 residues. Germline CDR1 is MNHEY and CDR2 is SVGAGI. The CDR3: CASQGGRQSPLHF. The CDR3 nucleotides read TGTGCCAGTCAGGGAGGGCGCCAATCACCCCTCCACTTT.

The CDR3 reads CASRINLAGGDIQYF. CDR3 in DNA: TGTGCCAGCAGGATAAATCTAGCGGGAGGGGACATTCAGTACTTC. The genes are TRBV27 and TRBJ2-4; 12 positions match TRBD2. With V trimmed by 6 bases and J by 8 bases, 8 bases remained unmatched. This CDR3 is 15 amino acids long. Per germline, CDR1 MNHEY and CDR2 SMNVEV (reference sequence).

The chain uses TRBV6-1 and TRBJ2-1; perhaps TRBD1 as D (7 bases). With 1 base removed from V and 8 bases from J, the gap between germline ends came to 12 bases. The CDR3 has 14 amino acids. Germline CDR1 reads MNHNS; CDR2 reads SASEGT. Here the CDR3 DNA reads TGTGCCAGCAGTGAAGGGGTCAGGGGGGATGAGCAGTTCTTC. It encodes CASSEGVRGDEQFF.

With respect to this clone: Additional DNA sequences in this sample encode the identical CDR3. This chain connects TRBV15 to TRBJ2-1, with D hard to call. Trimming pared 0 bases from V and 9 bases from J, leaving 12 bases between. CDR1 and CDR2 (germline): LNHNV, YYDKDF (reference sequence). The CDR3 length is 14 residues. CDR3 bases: TGTGCCACCAGCAGAGATCTAATAGCAGCTGAGCAGTTCTTC. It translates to CATSRDLIAAEQFF.

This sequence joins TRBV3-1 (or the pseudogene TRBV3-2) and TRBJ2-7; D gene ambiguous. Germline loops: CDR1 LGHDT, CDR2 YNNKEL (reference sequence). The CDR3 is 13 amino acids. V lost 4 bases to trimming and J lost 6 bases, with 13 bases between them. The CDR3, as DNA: TGTGCCAGCAGCCCCTTTGCTAGTCTCGAGCAGTACTTC. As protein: CASSPFASLEQYF.

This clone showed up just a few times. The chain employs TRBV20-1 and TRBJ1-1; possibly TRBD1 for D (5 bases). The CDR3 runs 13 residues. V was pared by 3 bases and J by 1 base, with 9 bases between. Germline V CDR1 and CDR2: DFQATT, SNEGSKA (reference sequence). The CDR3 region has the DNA TGCAGTGCTAGTTCCCAGGGGAACACTGAAGCTTTCTTT. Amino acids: CSASSQGNTEAFF.

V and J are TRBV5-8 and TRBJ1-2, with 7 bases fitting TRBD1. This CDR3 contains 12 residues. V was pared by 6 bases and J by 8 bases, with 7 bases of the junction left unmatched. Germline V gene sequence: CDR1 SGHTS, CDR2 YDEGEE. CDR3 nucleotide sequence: TGTGCCAGCAACCTAGACAGGGACGGCTACACCTTC. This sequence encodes CASNLDRDGYTF.

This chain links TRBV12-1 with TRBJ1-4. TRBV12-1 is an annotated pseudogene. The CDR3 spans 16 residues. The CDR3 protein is CASSLLRSPGNEKLFF. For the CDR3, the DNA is TGTGCCAGCAGCCTTTTGAGGTCCCCCGGTAATGAAAAACTGTTTTTT.

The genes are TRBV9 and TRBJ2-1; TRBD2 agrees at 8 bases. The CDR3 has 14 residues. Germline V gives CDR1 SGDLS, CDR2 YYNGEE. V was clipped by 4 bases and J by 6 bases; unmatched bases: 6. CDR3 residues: CASSFIAGTNEQFF. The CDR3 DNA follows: TGTGCCAGCAGCTTCATAGCGGGAACCAATGAGCAGTTCTTC. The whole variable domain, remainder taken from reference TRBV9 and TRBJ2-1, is DSGVTQTPKHLITATGQRVTLRCSPRSGDLSVYWYQQSLDQGLQFLIQYYNGEERAKGNILERFSAQQFPDLHSELNLSSLELGDSALYFCASSFIAGTNEQFFGPGTRLTVL.

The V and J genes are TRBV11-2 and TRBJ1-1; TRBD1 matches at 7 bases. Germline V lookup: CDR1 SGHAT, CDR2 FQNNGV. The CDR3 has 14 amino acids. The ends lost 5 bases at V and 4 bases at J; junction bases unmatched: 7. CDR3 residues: CASSRTGVATEAFF. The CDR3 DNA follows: TGTGCCAGCAGCAGAACAGGGGTGGCCACTGAAGCTTTCTTT. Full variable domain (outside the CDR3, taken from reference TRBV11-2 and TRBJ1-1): EAGVAQSPRYKIIEKRQSVAFWCNPISGHATLYWYQQILGQGPKLLIQFQNNGVVDDSQLPKDRFSAERLKGVDSTLKIQPAKLEDSAVYLCASSRTGVATEAFFGQGTRLTVV.

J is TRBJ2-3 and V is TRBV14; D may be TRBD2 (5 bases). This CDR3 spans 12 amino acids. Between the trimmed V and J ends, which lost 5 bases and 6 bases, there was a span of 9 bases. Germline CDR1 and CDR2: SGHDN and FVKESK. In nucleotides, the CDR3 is TGTGCCAGCAGCTGGCAGCGGGATACGCAGTATTTT. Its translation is CASSWQRDTQYF. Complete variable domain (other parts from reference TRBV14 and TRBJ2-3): EAGVTQFPSHSVIEKGQTVTLRCDPISGHDNLYWYRRVMGKEIKFLLHFVKESKQDESGMPNNRFLAERTGGTYSTLKVQPAELEDSGVYFCASSWQRDTQYFGPGTRLTVL.

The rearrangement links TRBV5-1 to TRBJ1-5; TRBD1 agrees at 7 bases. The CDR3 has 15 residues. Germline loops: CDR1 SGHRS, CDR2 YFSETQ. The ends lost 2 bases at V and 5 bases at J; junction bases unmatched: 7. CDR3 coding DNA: TGCGCCAGCAGCTTCTACGGGACAGAGGATCAGCCCCAGCATTTT. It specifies CASSFYGTEDQPQHF.

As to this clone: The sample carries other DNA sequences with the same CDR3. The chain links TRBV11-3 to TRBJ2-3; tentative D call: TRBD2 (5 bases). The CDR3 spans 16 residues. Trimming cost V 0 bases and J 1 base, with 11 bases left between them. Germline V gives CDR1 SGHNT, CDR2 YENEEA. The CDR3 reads CASSLDLREGTDTQYF. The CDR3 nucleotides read TGTGCCAGCAGCTTAGATCTGAGGGAAGGCACAGATACGCAGTATTTT. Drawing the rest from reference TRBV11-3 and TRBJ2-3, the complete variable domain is EAGVVQSPRYKIIEKKQPVAFWCNPISGHNTLYWYLQNLGQGPELLIRYENEEAVDDSQLPKDRFSAERLKGVDSTLKIQPAELGDSAVYLCASSLDLREGTDTQYFGPGTRLTVL.

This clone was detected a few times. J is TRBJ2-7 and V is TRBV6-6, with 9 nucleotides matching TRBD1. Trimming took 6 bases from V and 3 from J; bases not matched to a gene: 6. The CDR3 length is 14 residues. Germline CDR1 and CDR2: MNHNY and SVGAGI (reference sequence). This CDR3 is CASRQTGGLYEQYF. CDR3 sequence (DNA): TGTGCCAGCAGGCAGACAGGGGGACTCTACGAGCAGTACTTC.

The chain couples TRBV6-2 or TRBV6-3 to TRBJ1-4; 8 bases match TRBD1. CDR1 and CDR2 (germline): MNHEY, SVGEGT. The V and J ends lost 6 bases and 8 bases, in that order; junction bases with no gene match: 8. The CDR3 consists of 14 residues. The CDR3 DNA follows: TGTGCCAGCAGCGGACAGGGAGGCGGCGAAAAACTGTTTTTT. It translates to CASSGQGGGEKLFF.

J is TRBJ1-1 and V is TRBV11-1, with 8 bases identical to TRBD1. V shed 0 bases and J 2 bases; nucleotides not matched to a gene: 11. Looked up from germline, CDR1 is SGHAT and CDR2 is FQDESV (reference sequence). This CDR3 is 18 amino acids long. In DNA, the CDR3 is TGTGCCAGCAGCTTAGCCCCGACAGGGGCGAGGCTTAACACTGAAGCTTTCTTT. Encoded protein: CASSLAPTGARLNTEAFF.